Listed below are T cell receptor beta chains from one sample, sequenced in a study of T cells in Graves' hyperthyroidism and ophthalmopathy. A single record per CDR3 protein comes from TCRdb applying MiXCR to the multiplex PCR reads. Of hundreds of thousands of distinct CDR3 sequences listed, about 38% are singletons. Sequencing was done on a sample of blood. The receptors derive from a man in his late teens or twenties with Graves' hyperthyroidism. Each CDR3 is given with its conserved first and last residue. A D gene is named only where the DNA matches it firmly. Size is omitted from some rows. Given values are once, few, many or a class for expanded clones.

>TRBJ2-7|many|TRBV29-1|TRBD2
CSVGLREGVPYEQYF
TGCAGCGTTGGTCTTCGGGAGGGTGTCCCCTACGAGCAGTACTTC
>TRBJ1-4|few|TRBV20-1|-
CSARARGAEKLFF
TGCAGTGCTAGAGCCCGGGGGGCCGAAAAACTGTTTTTT
>TRBJ1-1|-|TRBV29-1|TRBD1
CSGRQGPRNTEAFF
TGCAGCGGGAGACAGGGCCCTAGGAACACTGAAGCTTTCTTT
>TRBJ1-2|-|TRBV29-1|TRBD1
CSADPSGTGTYGYTF
TGCAGCGCTGACCCTTCCGGGACAGGAACCTATGGCTACACCTTC
>TRBJ1-3|-|TRBV20-1|-
CSARDAGISGNTIYF
TGCAGTGCTAGAGATGCGGGAATCTCTGGAAACACCATATATTTT
>TRBJ2-2|-|TRBV7-9|-
CASSQVTYRLNTGELFF
TGCGCCAGCAGCCAAGTTACGTACAGGCTCAACACCGGGGAGCTGTTTTTT
>TRBJ1-1|-|TRBV15|TRBD1
CATSREGQGEAFF
TGTGCCACCAGCAGAGAAGGACAGGGGGAAGCTTTCTTT
>TRBJ1-2|-|TRBV12-3/TRBV12-4|-
CASSSPDRGGGYTF
TGTGCCAGCAGTTCTCCGGACCGGGGGGGAGGCTACACCTTC
>TRBJ1-5|many|TRBV7-9|-
CASSLAGGSNQPQHF
TGTGCCAGCAGCTTAGCCGGGGGTAGCAATCAGCCCCAGCATTTT
>TRBJ1-1|many|TRBV7-9|-
CASSSPRRAFF
TGTGCCAGCAGCTCCCCGAGGCGAGCTTTCTTT
>TRBJ1-4|-|TRBV7-9|-
CASSPAAATNEKLLF
TGTGCCAGCAGCCCGGCGGCGGCAACTAATGAAAAACTGCTTTTT
>TRBJ1-1|few|TRBV20-1|-
CSARDPRGLAFF
TGCAGTGCTAGAGATCCGCGGGGGTTAGCTTTCTTT
>TRBJ1-4|few|TRBV14|-
CASSQDRRTVNEKLFF
TGTGCCAGCAGCCAAGATAGGAGGACAGTAAATGAAAAACTGTTTTTT
>TRBJ1-6|few|TRBV19|TRBD1
CASSPHRGNNSPLHF
TGTGCCAGTAGTCCTCACAGGGGGAATAATTCACCCCTCCACTTT
>TRBJ2-7|-|TRBV25-1|TRBD2
CASSRGLAGVGEQYF
TGTGCCAGCAGTAGGGGACTAGCGGGAGTCGGGGAGCAGTACTTC
>TRBJ2-5|-|TRBV11-2|TRBD2
CASSQDQLAGEETQYF
TGCGCCAGCAGCCAAGATCAGCTAGCGGGAGAAGAGACCCAGTACTTC
>TRBJ1-1|many|TRBV20-1|-
CSARDLTRNTEAFF
TGCAGTGCTAGAGACTTGACAAGGAACACTGAAGCTTTCTTT
>TRBJ1-1|-|TRBV12-3/TRBV12-4|-
CASSLDRVEAFF
TGTGCCAGCAGTCTCGACCGAGTTGAAGCTTTCTTT
>TRBJ1-1|-|TRBV7-3|TRBD1
CASSDGTEEAFF
TGTGCCAGCAGCGACGGGACAGAAGAAGCTTTCTTT
>TRBJ1-2|-|TRBV20-1|TRBD1
CSARRTGNGYTF
TGCAGTGCTAGGCGGACAGGGAATGGCTACACCTTC
>TRBJ1-2|-|TRBV29-1|TRBD1
CSVLQGEGGYTF
TGCAGCGTCCTACAGGGGGAAGGTGGCTACACCTTC
>TRBJ2-7|few|TRBV19|TRBD1
CASRTSGGEQYF
TGTGCCAGCAGGACCTCAGGGGGCGAGCAGTACTTC
>TRBJ2-6|few|TRBV7-9|-
CASSDLSSGANVLTF
TGTGCCAGCAGCGACCTTAGCTCTGGGGCCAACGTCCTGACTTTC
>TRBJ2-5|many|TRBV15|-
CATSRDSRTGGWETQYF
TGTGCCACCAGCAGAGACAGCCGGACAGGAGGGTGGGAGACCCAGTACTTC
>TRBJ2-7|-|TRBV4-1|TRBD1
CASSQVPQGIHEQYF
TGCGCCAGCAGCCAAGTCCCACAGGGGATCCACGAGCAGTACTTC
>TRBJ1-2|many|TRBV12-3/TRBV12-4|-
CASSLTPNYGYTF
TGCGCCAGCAGCTTGACGCCTAACTATGGCTACACCTTC
>TRBJ2-7|-|TRBV5-1|TRBD1
CASSYEGQGLYEQYF
TGCGCCAGCAGTTACGAGGGACAGGGGCTATACGAGCAGTACTTC
>TRBJ2-7|once|TRBV11-2|-
CASSLPGQQYF
TGTGCCAGCAGCCTTCCGGGACAGCAGTACTTC
>TRBJ2-7|-|TRBV2|-
CASSEDPSRAYEQYF
TGTGCCAGCAGTGAAGATCCTAGCCGCGCCTACGAGCAGTACTTC
>TRBJ2-7|few|TRBV5-5|TRBD1
CASSSPGQGFEQYF
TGTGCCAGCTCGTCTCCGGGACAGGGATTCGAGCAGTACTTC
>TRBJ1-6|-|TRBV28|-
CASSGLNSPLHF
TGTGCCAGCAGTGGCCTTAATTCACCCCTCCACTTT
>TRBJ1-3|many|TRBV9|-
CASSVTPGPRGNTIYF
TGTGCCAGCAGCGTAACCCCCGGGCCGCGTGGAAACACCATATATTTT
>TRBJ1-1|-|TRBV10-3|-
CASARQRNTEAFF
TGTGCCAGCGCCAGACAGCGGAACACTGAAGCTTTCTTT
>TRBJ2-5|-|TRBV4-2|TRBD1
CASSQLGQGETQYF
TGTGCCAGCAGCCAACTGGGACAGGGGGAGACCCAGTACTTC
>TRBJ2-5|-|TRBV10-3|-
CAINRESEETQYF
TGTGCCATCAACAGGGAGTCTGAAGAGACCCAGTACTTC
>TRBJ2-7|many|TRBV29-1|-
CSVIKGSSYEQYF
TGCAGCGTTATAAAGGGGAGTAGCTACGAGCAGTACTTC
>TRBJ2-5|-|TRBV10-1|TRBD2
CASTTGLAQETQYF
TGTGCCAGCACTACGGGACTAGCCCAAGAGACCCAGTACTTC
>TRBJ1-4|once|TRBV2|-
CASPYEGGGLFF
TGTGCCAGCCCCTACGAGGGGGGAGGACTGTTTTTT
>TRBJ2-2|-|TRBV3-1|-
CASSHPGVRGELFF
TGTGCCAGCAGCCATCCGGGAGTTCGCGGGGAGCTGTTTTTT
>TRBJ1-3|few|TRBV7-9|-
CASSPEGVLRSGNTIYF
TGTGCCAGCAGCCCAGAGGGTGTTCTTCGCTCTGGAAACACCATATATTTT
>TRBJ2-5|-|TRBV9|TRBD2
CASSPGTSGGWAETQYF
TGTGCCAGCAGCCCCGGGACTAGCGGGGGTTGGGCAGAGACCCAGTACTTC
>TRBJ1-1|-|TRBV7-9|TRBD1
CASSPFSTGEGTEAFF
TGTGCCAGCTCACCATTTTCGACAGGGGAGGGTACTGAAGCTTTCTTT
>TRBJ2-7|few|TRBV5-1|TRBD2
CASSLWTSDEQYF
TGCGCCAGCAGCTTGTGGACTAGCGACGAGCAGTACTTC
>TRBJ1-5|-|TRBV6-1|-
CASSYSDGHQPQHF
TGTGCCAGCAGTTACTCTGATGGGCATCAGCCCCAGCATTTT
>TRBJ1-1|-|TRBV27|-
CASSVGGEAFF
TGTGCCAGCAGTGTTGGCGGTGAAGCTTTCTTT